This passage covers 13 T cell receptor beta chains from one sample sequenced in a study of T cells in Graves' hyperthyroidism and ophthalmopathy. TCR beta CDR3 sequences were amplified from RNA transcripts. An initial round of RT-PCR targeting the TCR CDR3 relied on the HTBI primer set. TCRdb independently ran MiXCR on the multiplex PCR reads; one entry per CDR3 protein. The sample lists around 580,000 distinct CDR3 sequences, around 45% occurring once. The sample was peripheral blood or thyroid tissue (not recorded which). The receptors were gathered from a woman under 30 with Graves' hyperthyroidism.

Ten or more counts support this clonotype. This chain's CDR3 is CASSDIQGARGNTIYF. The CDR3 DNA sequence: TGTGCCAGCAGCGATATTCAGGGGGCCCGTGGAAACACCATATATTTT. The chain has TRBV7-9 and TRBJ1-3; 8 bases match TRBD1. The V gene's germline CDR1 is SEHNR and CDR2 FQNEAQ (reference sequence). CDR3 length: 16 amino acids. The trim removed 5 bases at V and 3 bases at J, leaving 9 bases unmatched.

The chain is built from TRBV24-1 and TRBJ2-1, with 10 bases identical to TRBD1. This CDR3 has 14 amino acids. Per germline, CDR1 KGHDR and CDR2 SFDVKD. The V and J ends lost 4 bases and 8 bases, in that order; junction bases with no gene match: 4. CDR3 in DNA: TGTGCCACCAGTGACCGGACAGGGGGGCATGAGCAGTTCTTC. This translates into CATSDRTGGHEQFF.

This clonotype came up a few times. The V gene is TRBV20-1, the J gene TRBJ2-2, with D possibly being TRBD1 (6 bases). The CDR3 contains 15 residues. The V gene's germline CDR1 is DFQATT and CDR2 SNEGSKA (reference sequence). The V gene lost 6 bases and the J gene lost 2 bases, with 16 bases spanning the gap. CDR3: CSAEPGHKNTGELFF. CDR3 nucleotide sequence: TGCAGTGCGGAGCCGGGACATAAAAACACCGGGGAGCTGTTTTTT.

This chain uses TRBV9 with TRBJ2-7, with 8 bases matching TRBD1. Germline V lookup: CDR1 SGDLS, CDR2 YYNGEE. The CDR3 sequence is 14 residues long. The V gene end was trimmed by 3 bases and the J gene end by 2 bases; junction bases not matched to a gene: 4. In DNA form, the CDR3 reads TGTGCCAGCAGCGGCGGGACAGGAACCTACGAGCAGTACTTC. It codes for CASSGGTGTYEQYF. Combining the CDR3 with reference TRBV9 and TRBJ2-7 gives the whole variable domain DSGVTQTPKHLITATGQRVTLRCSPRSGDLSVYWYQQSLDQGLQFLIQYYNGEERAKGNILERFSAQQFPDLHSELNLSSLELGDSALYFCASSGGTGTYEQYFGPGTRLTVT.

In its sample, this clonotype was seen many times. The chain is built from TRBV7-6 and TRBJ2-6; 7 bases fit TRBD1. V shed 3 bases, J shed 17 bases, and the junction held 16 bases outside the gene matches. This CDR3 spans 15 amino acids. CDR1 and CDR2 (germline): SGHVS, FNYEAQ. CDR3 sequence reads: CASSLGEMNRDSLTF. The CDR3, as DNA: TGTGCCAGCAGCTTGGGGGAGATGAACCGGGACAGTTTGACTTTC.

This clonotype was counted at least ten times. The chain links TRBV7-8 to TRBJ2-2; D is possibly TRBD1 (5 bases). The V end was cut by 7 bases, the J end by 0 bases, with 21 bases between. The CDR3 length is 18 residues. CDR1 and CDR2 from the germline V gene are SGHVS and FQNEAQ. The CDR3 loop reads CASNTPTGGWSNTGELFF. The CDR3 coding sequence is TGTGCCAGCAACACACCCACAGGTGGATGGTCGAACACCGGGGAGCTGTTTTTT.

This clonotype has at least ten counts. This chain links TRBV24-1 with TRBJ2-3; 14 nucleotides agree with TRBD2. This CDR3 comprises 16 residues. The ends lost 4 bases at V and 6 bases at J; junction bases unmatched: 5. Looked up from germline, CDR1 is KGHDR and CDR2 is SFDVKD. The CDR3 bases are TGTGCCACCAGTGAGCCGGGACTAGCGGGAGAGGATACGCAGTATTTT. It codes for CATSEPGLAGEDTQYF.

Remarks on this clonotype: At one boundary the junction diverges from the germline segment, which might be a read error. The chain recombines TRBV13 with TRBJ1-1; tentatively, D is TRBD1 (5 bases). The CDR3 is made up of 15 amino acids. Germline assignment: CDR1 PRHDT and CDR2 FYEKMQ (reference sequence). This chain's CDR3 is CVSSDRPLLDTGAFF. For the CDR3, the DNA is TGTGTCAGCTCCGACAGACCGTTACTGGACACTGGAGCTTTCTTT. Drawing the rest from reference TRBV13 and TRBJ1-1, the complete variable domain is AAGVIQSPRHLIKEKRETATLKCYPIPRHDTVYWYQQGPGQDPQFLISFYEKMQSDKGSIPDRFSAQQFSDYHSELNMSSLELGDSALYFCVSSDRPLLDTGAFFGQGTRLTVV.

This clonotype was counted ten times or more. The chain employs TRBV5-1 and TRBJ1-5; weak D call: TRBD1 (5 bases). The CDR3 loop spans 17 amino acids. V shed 0 bases and J shed 8 bases, with 21 bases lying between them. Germline V CDR1 and CDR2: SGHRS, YFSETQ. DNA for the CDR3: TGCGCCAGCAGCTTGGTCCGTAGAGGGGCCGTTCGGGAGCCCCAGCATTTT. It encodes CASSLVRRGAVREPQHF. The whole variable domain, filled in from reference TRBV5-1 and TRBJ1-5, reads KAGVTQTPRYLIKTRGQQVTLSCSPISGHRSVSWYQQTPGQGLQFLFEYFSETQRNKGNFPGRFSGRQFSNSRSEMNVSTLELGDSALYLCASSLVRRGAVREPQHFGDGTRLSIL.

The CDR3 coding sequence is TGTGCCAGCAGTAGGACTAGCGGGGATGGGGAGCTGTTTTTT. Translation: CASSRTSGDGELFF. The chain links TRBV12-3 or TRBV12-4 to TRBJ2-2, with 12 bases aligning to TRBD2. The CDR3 is 14 amino acids. Unmatched junction bases numbered 3, after V lost 5 bases and J lost 8 bases.

In this sample, this clonotype turned up many times. The chain has TRBV5-8 and TRBJ2-6; TRBD1 matches at 12 bases. The CDR3 spans 17 residues. After removal of 4 bases from V and 2 bases from J, the junction contained 4 bases not matched to a gene. Per the germline V gene, CDR1 is SGHTS and CDR2 is YDEGEE. The CDR3 sequence is CASSIGTGGAGANVLTF. As DNA, the CDR3 is TGTGCCAGCAGCATTGGGACAGGGGGCGCTGGGGCCAACGTCCTGACTTTC.

V and J are TRBV19 and TRBJ1-5; 11 bases line up with TRBD1. The trim removed 0 bases at V and 7 bases at J, leaving 2 bases unmatched. This CDR3 comprises 15 residues. Germline CDR1 is LNHDA and CDR2 is SQIVND (reference sequence). CDR3 loop: CASSIEGTGGQPQHF. The CDR3 bases are TGTGCCAGTAGTATAGAAGGGACAGGGGGGCAGCCCCAGCATTTT.

This clonotype was seen ten or more times. The chain recombines TRBV12-3 or TRBV12-4 with TRBJ2-7; tentative D call: TRBD2 (5 bases). The germline V and J ends were trimmed by 5 bases and 6 bases, with 17 bases remaining between them. The CDR3 contains 14 residues. The CDR3 DNA sequence: TGTGCCAGCAGTGTAAAGCGGTTTCTGTCCGAGCAGTACTTC. This encodes CASSVKRFLSEQYF.